The source of this T cell receptor (beta chain) is a study of CD8+ T cells in alopecia areata. cDNA prepared by RNA extraction and subsequent reverse transcription served as the template for sequencing. Only in-frame clones appear in the TCRdb table, and some are missing; sequencing was by immunoSEQ multiplex PCR. This table holds 190,000 or so clones, roughly 64% found once. This clone appeared a few times. CDR3 length: 15 residues. The germline V gene encodes CDR1 PRHDT and CDR2 FYEKMQ (reference sequence). V lost 4 bases, J lost 5 bases, and 8 bases stayed unmatched. Treatment noted: oral pan-JAK inhibitor, 5-10 mg twice daily.

The sample in question was CD8+ T cells sorted from blood, obtained at week 24, from a patient treated with tofacitinib. J is TRBJ2-1 and V is TRBV13; TRBD1 agrees at 7 bases. This sequence originates from a human donor with alopecia areata. As DNA, the CDR3 is TGTGCCAGCAGCTCTACCGGGACAGCCAACAATGAGCAGTTCTTC. It is translated as CASSSTGTANNEQFF.